This T cell receptor (beta chain) came from a study of shared clonotypes between healthy human individuals. Methods used by the authors: Filtering differed, since immunoSEQ gave only junction sequences and no quality scores. Sequencing was performed with immunoSEQ multiplex PCR; in TCRdb, only in-frame clones are kept and a portion is missing. That table gives V, J and clone size, and the DNA gave D and trimming. There are about 2.3 million clones in the sample; 85% to 95% occur only once, and about 0.39% lies in the top ten. Germline CDR1 reads LNHDA; CDR2 reads SQIVND (reference sequence). The CDR3 has 14 amino acids. Trimming left V 4 bases short and J 9 bases short, with 18 bases between.

The sequence came from a man younger than 35 in good health. Some clones in this sample may be carry-over from other donors' samples. The chain links TRBV19 to TRBJ1-1; a weak D match, TRBD1 (5 bases). Sequencing was carried out using naive CD4+ T cells from PBMCs. Described subset: CD45RA+ positively selected. The CDR3 loop reads CASSTRGRRKKAFF. Here the CDR3 DNA reads TGTGCCAGTAGTACCCGGGGCAGGAGGAAGAAAGCTTTCTTT.